This TCR beta chain was profiled in a study of shared clonotypes between healthy human individuals. The wider study: The people who gave samples were a couple of women and a few men aged 18 to 49.

General observations from the study: Across subsets, estimated richness was generally greater for naive than for memory populations. Rarefaction analysis demonstrated incomplete sorted-subset sequencing notwithstanding large depth.

About this clone itself: As yet, its antigen is unknown.

This CDR3 is built from 15 residues. Between the trimmed V and J ends, which lost 0 bases and 0 bases, there was a span of 8 bases. The germline V gene encodes CDR1 SGHKS and CDR2 YYEKEE (reference sequence). Assay execution proceeded at the deep level. Generated by immunoSEQ multiplex PCR, the TCRdb table keeps only in-frame clones and is missing some. Of about 1 million clones detected, about 77% appear once; the ten largest clones hold about 1.5%. Sequencing used memory CD4+ T cells sorted from blood. Subset noted: CD45RA-negative fraction. This clonotype was sampled from a man aged 18 to 29 in good health. The chain carries TRBV5-5 and TRBJ2-3; D is perhaps TRBD1 (5 bases). DNA for the CDR3: TGTGCCAGCAGCTTGGGACAGTCCAGCACAGATACGCAGTATTTT. Translation gives CASSLGQSSTDTQYF.